Listed below are T cell receptor beta chains from one sample, sequenced in a study of blood T cell repertoires in COVID-19. Generated by immunoSEQ multiplex PCR, the TCRdb table keeps only in-frame clones and is missing some. The repertoire holds fewer than 80,000 clones, with 75% to 90% as singletons. What was sequenced was peripheral blood. The source of these receptors is a man older than 75 with COVID-19, enrolled during active disease. CDR3s include the opening cysteine and the closing phenylalanine or tryptophan. Fields, in order: V gene, J gene, CDR3 protein.

TRBV9	TRBJ1-1	CASSVGTQGNTEAFF
TRBV11-3	TRBJ1-5	CASSLAGDQPQHF
TRBV24-1	TRBJ2-7	CATSDLGGDRGGSEQYF
TRBV5-1	TRBJ2-3	CASSSTGGAIPDTQYF
TRBV28	TRBJ1-1	CASITQGANTEAFF
TRBV6-6	TRBJ2-5	CASSYSNRDPETQYF
TRBV9	TRBJ2-3	CASSPDHRGEGDTQYF
TRBV7-9	TRBJ2-7	CASSLGSGHLSYEQYF
TRBV4-1	TRBJ2-7	CASSQVADDRASYEQYF
TRBV3-1/TRBV3-2	TRBJ2-7	CASSLDSYEQYF
TRBV5-5	TRBJ1-2	CASSTGVYGYTF
TRBV3-1/TRBV3-2	TRBJ1-5	CASSQTGSQPQHF
TRBV28	TRBJ1-6	CASSYPGGSGSPLHF
TRBV6-2/TRBV6-3	TRBJ2-2	CASSYAAGVNTGELFF
TRBV5-8	TRBJ2-4	CASSPEGGGRDIQYF
TRBV11-3	TRBJ1-1	CASSLARGTEAFF
TRBV2	TRBJ1-6	CASGSGDSPLHF
TRBV6-5	TRBJ1-3	CASSRDRNSGNTIYF
TRBV7-2	TRBJ2-5	CASRVRLGAKYETQYF
TRBV2	TRBJ1-6	CASSGIGSSYNSPLHF
TRBV6-5	TRBJ1-2	CASSPTGLYGYTF
TRBV6-6	TRBJ1-2	CASSSGESGYTF
TRBV7-3	TRBJ1-5	CASSEEGNQPQHF
TRBV6-6	TRBJ1-5	CATVQGSNQPQHF
TRBV20-1	TRBJ1-2	CSASVMGQEGGYTF
TRBV2	TRBJ1-6	CARVRTGNSPLHF
TRBV7-7	TRBJ2-1	CASSLTGVTYNEQFF
TRBV19	TRBJ1-2	CASSMYRITTSGGYTF
TRBV18	TRBJ1-5	CASSPGTNQPQHF
TRBV19	TRBJ1-2	CASGVTGANYGYTF
TRBV6-2/TRBV6-3	TRBJ2-5	CASSPRLKQETQYF
TRBV19	TRBJ2-3	CASADRTITDTQYF
TRBV4-1	TRBJ1-1	CASSPLFRRGHTEAFF
TRBV7-2	TRBJ1-2	CASSLGVGQGGGYTF
TRBV4-2	TRBJ1-2	CASSQAGTGSGYTF
TRBV18	TRBJ1-5	CASSSGYSNQPQHF
TRBV6-5	TRBJ2-1	CASSNTNEQFF
TRBV6-6	TRBJ2-3	CASSHTTGGTQYF
TRBV3-1/TRBV3-2	TRBJ2-5	CASSQTRGETQYF
TRBV4-1	TRBJ1-3	CASSQAWTVRSGNTIYF
TRBV15	TRBJ1-3	CATSPTGSGNTIYF